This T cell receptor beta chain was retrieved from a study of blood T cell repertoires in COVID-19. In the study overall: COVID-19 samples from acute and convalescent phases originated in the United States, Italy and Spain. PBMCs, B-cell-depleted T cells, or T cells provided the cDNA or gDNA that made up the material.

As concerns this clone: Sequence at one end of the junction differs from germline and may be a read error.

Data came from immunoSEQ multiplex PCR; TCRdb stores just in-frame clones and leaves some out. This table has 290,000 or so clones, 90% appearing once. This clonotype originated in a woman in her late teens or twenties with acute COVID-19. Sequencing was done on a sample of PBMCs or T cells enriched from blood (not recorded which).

In nucleotides, the CDR3 is TGCAGCGTCTCCTCCGGGACAGGGTATCAGCTCCAGCATTTT. Protein sequence: CSVSSGTGYQLQHF. The rearrangement joins TRBV29-1 to TRBJ1-5; 9 bases align to TRBD1. The CDR3 length is 14 residues. The V gene's germline CDR1 is SQVTM and CDR2 ANQGSEA. The variable domain in full, with the rest retrieved from reference TRBV29-1 and TRBJ1-5, is SAVISQKPSRDICQRGTSLTIQCQVDSQVTMMFWYRQQPGQSLTLIATANQGSEATYESGFVIDKFPISRPNLTFSTLTVSNMSPEDSSIYLCSVSSGTGYQLQHFGDGTRLSIL.